Listed here are 2 T cell receptor beta chains from one sample, sequenced in a study of CD8+ T cells in alopecia areata. RNA was extracted and reverse transcribed into cDNA as the sequencing template. Here immunoSEQ multiplex PCR was the method, and the copy in TCRdb shows in-frame clones only, minus some. The data contain about 190,000 clones, 60% to 70% of them singletons. As to treatment: oral pan-JAK inhibitor, 5-10 mg twice daily. The starting material was CD4+ T cells sorted from blood, obtained at week 4, from a patient treated with tofacitinib. These receptors were collected from a human donor with alopecia areata.

This CDR3 is CSSWTGSGYTF. CDR3 coding DNA: TGCAGCTCCTGGACAGGGTCCGGCTACACCTTC. The chain couples TRBV29-1 to TRBJ1-2; 8 nucleotides line up with TRBD1. The CDR3 is made up of 11 amino acids. Germline V gene lookup returns CDR1 SQVTM and CDR2 ANQGSEA. The V segment lost 8 bases and the J segment 8 bases; nucleotides outside the gene matches: 7.

Here the CDR3 DNA reads TGTGCCAGCAGCTTGGGACAGGGCCTCAACACTGAAGCTTTCTTT. It translates to CASSLGQGLNTEAFF. This chain connects TRBV5-4 to TRBJ1-1, with TRBD1 matching 7 bases. This CDR3 spans 15 amino acids. V trimming: 0 bases; J trimming: 2 bases; junction bases outside the gene matches: 4. Looked up from germline, CDR1 is SGHNT and CDR2 is YYREEE (reference sequence).